One TCR beta chain is described in this entry. Libraries were prepared by immunoSEQ multiplex PCR; TCRdb keeps only in-frame clonotypes and omits some of them. The sample lists tens of thousands of clones; 85% to 95% were seen once. The data are from a study of control samples from healthy donors and cancer patients. From germline, CDR1 is LGHNT and CDR2 FRNRAP. The CDR3 runs 10 residues. The V end was cut by 5 bases, the J end by 5 bases, with 1 base between. This chain joins TRBV12-5 and TRBJ2-1, with D uncertain. The origin of this receptor is a woman aged 30 to 39 in good health. Source material: blood. DNA of the CDR3: TGTGCTAGTGGTGACAATGAGCAGTTCTTC. It translates to CASGDNEQFF.